This TCR beta chain was profiled in a study of CD8 T cells in ankylosing spondylitis. TCRdb ran MiXCR on the 5' RACE reads and lists one entry per CDR3 protein. This sample has about 120,000 distinct CDR3 sequences, with roughly an eighth found just once. CDR3 size: 13 residues. V lost 6 bases and J lost 4, with 14 bases in between. Germline V CDR1 and CDR2: DFQATT, SNEGSKA (reference sequence). This TCR came from a female donor with ankylosing spondylitis or in good health (not recorded which). This sequence joins TRBV20-1 and TRBJ2-3; possible D gene TRBD2, 6 bases. Sequenced sample: blood, either unsorted or a sorted T cell fraction (not recorded which). CDR3 protein: CSARRDLSDTQYF. Here the CDR3 DNA reads TGCAGTGCCCGCCGGGACTTATCAGATACGCAGTATTTT.